Given below is one T cell receptor (beta chain) in context. Its antigen is still unknown. The data originate from a study of graft-versus-host responses after intestinal transplantation. Findings and limits, study-wide: With peak circulating GvH clone levels came an association with early post-transplant HvG declines. Detected in recipient marrow were GvH clones, some of which were first observed in ileum or blood.

The assay was immunoSEQ multiplex PCR, and TCRdb's table has in-frame clones only and misses some. The repertoire has around 110,000 clones, 90% of them found once; the top ten carry under 0.2%. CDR1 and CDR2 from the germline V gene are SNHLY and FYNNEI. There are 12 residues in the CDR3. Trimming stripped 10 bases from V and 0 bases from J, with 7 bases between. This chain links TRBV2 with TRBJ1-3; no reliable D call. The sample consisted of unstimulated CD4+ T cells sorted from spleen or lymph node cells, taken before intestinal transplant. This TCR was sampled from a human donor who received an intestinal transplant. The CDR3 nucleotides are TGTGCCACCACCAGCTCTGGAAACACCATATATTTT. It specifies CATTSSGNTIYF.